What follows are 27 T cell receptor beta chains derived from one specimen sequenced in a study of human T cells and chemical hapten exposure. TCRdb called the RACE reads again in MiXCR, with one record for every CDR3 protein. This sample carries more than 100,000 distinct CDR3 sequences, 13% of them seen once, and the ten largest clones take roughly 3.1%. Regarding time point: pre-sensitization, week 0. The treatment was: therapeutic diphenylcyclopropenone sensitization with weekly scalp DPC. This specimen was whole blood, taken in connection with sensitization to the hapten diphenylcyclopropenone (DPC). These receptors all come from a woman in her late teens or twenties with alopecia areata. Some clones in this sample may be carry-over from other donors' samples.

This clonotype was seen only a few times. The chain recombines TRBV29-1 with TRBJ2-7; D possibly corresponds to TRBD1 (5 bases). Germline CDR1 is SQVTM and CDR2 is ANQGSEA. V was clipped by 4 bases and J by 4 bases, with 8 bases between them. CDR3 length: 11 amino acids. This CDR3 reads CSVGAGYEQYF. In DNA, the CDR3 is TGCAGCGTTGGGGCAGGGTACGAGCAGTACTTC.

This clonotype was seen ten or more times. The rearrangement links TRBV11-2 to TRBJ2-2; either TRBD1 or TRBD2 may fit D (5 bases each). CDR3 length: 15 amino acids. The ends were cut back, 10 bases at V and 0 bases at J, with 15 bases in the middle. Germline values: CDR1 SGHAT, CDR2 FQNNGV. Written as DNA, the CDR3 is TGTGCCACCAGAGACGGGGCGGCGAACACCGGGGAGCTGTTTTTT. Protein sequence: CATRDGAANTGELFF.

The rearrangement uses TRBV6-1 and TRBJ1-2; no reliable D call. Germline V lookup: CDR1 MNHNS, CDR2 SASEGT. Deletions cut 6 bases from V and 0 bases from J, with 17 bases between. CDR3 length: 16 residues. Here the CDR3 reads CASSLLPGRSNYGYTF. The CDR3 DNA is TGTGCCAGCAGCCTCCTCCCAGGCCGATCTAACTATGGCTACACCTTC.

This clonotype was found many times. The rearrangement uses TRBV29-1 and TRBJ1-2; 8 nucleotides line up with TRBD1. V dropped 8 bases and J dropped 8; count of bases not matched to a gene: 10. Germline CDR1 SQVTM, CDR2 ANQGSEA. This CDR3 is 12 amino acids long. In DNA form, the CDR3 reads TGCAGCACCCGGACAGGGTCGGGGGGCTACACCTTC. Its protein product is CSTRTGSGGYTF.

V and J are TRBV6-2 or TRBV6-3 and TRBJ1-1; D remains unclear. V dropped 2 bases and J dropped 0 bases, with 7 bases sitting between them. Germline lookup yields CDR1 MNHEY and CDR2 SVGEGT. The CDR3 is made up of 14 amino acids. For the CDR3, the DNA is TGTGCCAGCAGTTACGGACGGGTGAACACTGAAGCTTTCTTT. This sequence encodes CASSYGRVNTEAFF.

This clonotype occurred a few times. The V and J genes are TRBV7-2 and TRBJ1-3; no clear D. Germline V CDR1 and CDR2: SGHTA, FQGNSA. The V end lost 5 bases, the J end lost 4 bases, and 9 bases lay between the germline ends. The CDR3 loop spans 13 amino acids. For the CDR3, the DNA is TGTGCCAGCAGCCCTGAGGGAGGAAACACCATATATTTT. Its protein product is CASSPEGGNTIYF.

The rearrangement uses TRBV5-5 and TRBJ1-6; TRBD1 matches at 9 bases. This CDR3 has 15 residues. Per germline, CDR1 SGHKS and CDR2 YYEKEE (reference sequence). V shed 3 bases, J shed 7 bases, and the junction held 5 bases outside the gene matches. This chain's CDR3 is CASSSGDRENSPLHF. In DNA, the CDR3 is TGTGCCAGCAGCTCGGGGGACAGGGAAAATTCACCCCTCCACTTT.

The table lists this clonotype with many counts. The CDR3 is CASSLTAGYEQYF. The CDR3 coding sequence is TGTGCCAGCAGCTTGACGGCAGGGTACGAGCAGTACTTC. The gene calls are TRBV5-4 and TRBJ2-7, with D perhaps TRBD1 (5 bases). The CDR3 covers 13 residues. From germline, CDR1 is SGHNT and CDR2 YYREEE (reference sequence). V was trimmed by 1 base and J by 4 bases, leaving 9 bases between them.

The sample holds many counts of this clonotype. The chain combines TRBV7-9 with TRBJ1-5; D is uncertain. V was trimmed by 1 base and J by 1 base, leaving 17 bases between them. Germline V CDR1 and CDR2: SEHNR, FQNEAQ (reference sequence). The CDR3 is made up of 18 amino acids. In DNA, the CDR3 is TGTGCCAGCAGCTTAGTTTCCGGTCCGGTTCGCAGCAATCAGCCCCAGCATTTT. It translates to CASSLVSGPVRSNQPQHF.

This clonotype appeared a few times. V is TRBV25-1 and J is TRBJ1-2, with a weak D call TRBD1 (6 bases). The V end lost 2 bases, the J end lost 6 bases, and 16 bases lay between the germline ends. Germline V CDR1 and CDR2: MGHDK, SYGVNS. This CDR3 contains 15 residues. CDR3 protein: CASSEGAGAVDGYTF. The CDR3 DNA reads TGTGCCAGCAGTGAAGGAGCAGGGGCAGTAGATGGCTACACCTTC.

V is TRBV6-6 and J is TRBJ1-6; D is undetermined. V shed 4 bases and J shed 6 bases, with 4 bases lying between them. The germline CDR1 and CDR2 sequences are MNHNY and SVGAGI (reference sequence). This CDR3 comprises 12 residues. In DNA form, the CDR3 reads TGTGCCAGCAGTTCAGCTAATTCACCCCTCCACTTT. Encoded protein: CASSSANSPLHF.

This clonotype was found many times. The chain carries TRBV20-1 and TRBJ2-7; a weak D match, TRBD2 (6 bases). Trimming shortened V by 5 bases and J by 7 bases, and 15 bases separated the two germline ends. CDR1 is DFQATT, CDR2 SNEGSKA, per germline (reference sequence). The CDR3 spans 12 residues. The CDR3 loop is CSAYRDRGEQYF. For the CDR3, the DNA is TGCAGTGCTTACCGGGACCGGGGGGAGCAGTACTTC.

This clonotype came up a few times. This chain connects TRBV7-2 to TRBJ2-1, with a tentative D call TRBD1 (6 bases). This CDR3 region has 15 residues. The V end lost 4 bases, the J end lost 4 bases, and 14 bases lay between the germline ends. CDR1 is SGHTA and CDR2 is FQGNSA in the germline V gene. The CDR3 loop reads CASSSQGRQYNEQFF. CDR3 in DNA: TGTGCCAGCAGCTCACAGGGACGTCAATACAATGAGCAGTTCTTC.

Here the CDR3 DNA reads TGCGCCAGCAGCCAACCTAGAGGGGGCACAGATACGCAGTATTTT. Its protein product is CASSQPRGGTDTQYF. The chain has TRBV4-1 and TRBJ2-3; D assignment may be TRBD1 or TRBD2 (5 bases each). V lost 2 bases and J lost 1, with 10 bases in between. CDR1 MGHRA and CDR2 YSYEKL come from the germline V gene. There are 15 residues in the CDR3.

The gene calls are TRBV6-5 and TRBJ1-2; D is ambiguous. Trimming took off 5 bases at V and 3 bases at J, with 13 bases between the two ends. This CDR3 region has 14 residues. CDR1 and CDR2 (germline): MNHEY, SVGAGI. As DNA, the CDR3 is TGTGCCAGCAGTAGGGTCCTAAAGGACTATGGCTACACCTTC. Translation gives CASSRVLKDYGYTF.

Written as DNA, the CDR3 is TGTGCCAGCAGAAGACAGAACCAACCCATAGATACGCAGTATTTT. Translation: CASRRQNQPIDTQYF. This chain joins TRBV25-1 and TRBJ2-3, with D possibly TRBD1 on 5 matching bases. Trimming cost V 6 bases and J 5 bases, with 18 bases left between them. The CDR3 spans 15 residues. The V gene's germline CDR1 is MGHDK and CDR2 SYGVNS.

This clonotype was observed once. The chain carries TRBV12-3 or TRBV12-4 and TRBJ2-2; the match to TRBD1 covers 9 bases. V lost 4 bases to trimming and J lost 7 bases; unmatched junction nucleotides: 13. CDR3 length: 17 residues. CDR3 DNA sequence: TGTGCCAGCAGTTCAATTACAGGGGGCTCGGTGGGCGGGGAGCTGTTTTTT. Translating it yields CASSSITGGSVGGELFF.

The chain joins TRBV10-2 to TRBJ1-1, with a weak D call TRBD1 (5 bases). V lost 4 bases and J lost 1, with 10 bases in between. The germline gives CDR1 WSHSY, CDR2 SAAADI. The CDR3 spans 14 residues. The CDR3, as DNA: TGCGCCAGCAGTGCAGGGATTTGGAACACTGAAGCTTTCTTT. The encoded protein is CASSAGIWNTEAFF.

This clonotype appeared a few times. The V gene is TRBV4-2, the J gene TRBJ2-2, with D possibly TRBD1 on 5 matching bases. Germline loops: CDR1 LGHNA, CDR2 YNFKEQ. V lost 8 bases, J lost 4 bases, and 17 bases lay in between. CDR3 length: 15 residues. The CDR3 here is CASHPPPGLTGELFF. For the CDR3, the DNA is TGTGCCAGCCACCCCCCCCCAGGGCTCACCGGGGAGCTGTTTTTT.

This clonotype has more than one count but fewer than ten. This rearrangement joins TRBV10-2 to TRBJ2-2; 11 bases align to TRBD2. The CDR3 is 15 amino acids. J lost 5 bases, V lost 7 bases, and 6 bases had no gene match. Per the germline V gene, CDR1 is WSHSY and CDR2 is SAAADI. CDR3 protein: CASTISGGATGELFF. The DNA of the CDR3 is TGCGCCAGCACGATTAGCGGGGGGGCTACCGGGGAGCTGTTTTTT.

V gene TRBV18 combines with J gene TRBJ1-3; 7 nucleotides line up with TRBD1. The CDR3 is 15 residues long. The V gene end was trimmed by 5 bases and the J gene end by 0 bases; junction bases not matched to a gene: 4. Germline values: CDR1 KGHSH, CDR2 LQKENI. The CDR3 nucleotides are TGTGCCAGCTCAACCAGGGGGAGCTCTGGAAACACCATATATTTT. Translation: CASSTRGSSGNTIYF.

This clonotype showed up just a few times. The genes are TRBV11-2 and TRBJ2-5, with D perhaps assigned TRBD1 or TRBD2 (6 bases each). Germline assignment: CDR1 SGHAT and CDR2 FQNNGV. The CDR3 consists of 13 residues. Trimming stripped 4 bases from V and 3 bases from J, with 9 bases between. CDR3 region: CASSSRGEETQYF. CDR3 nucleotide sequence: TGTGCCAGCAGCTCTAGGGGGGAAGAGACCCAGTACTTC.

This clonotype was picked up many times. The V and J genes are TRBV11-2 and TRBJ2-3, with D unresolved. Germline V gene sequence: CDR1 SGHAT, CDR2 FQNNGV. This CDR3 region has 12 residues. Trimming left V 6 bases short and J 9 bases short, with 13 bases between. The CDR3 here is CASSLTRTTQYF. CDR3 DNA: TGTGCCAGCAGTCTCACGAGGACCACGCAGTATTTT. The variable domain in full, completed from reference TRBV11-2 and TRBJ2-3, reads EAGVAQSPRYKIIEKRQSVAFWCNPISGHATLYWYQQILGQGPKLLIQFQNNGVVDDSQLPKDRFSAERLKGVDSTLKIQPAKLEDSAVYLCASSLTRTTQYFGPGTRLTVL.

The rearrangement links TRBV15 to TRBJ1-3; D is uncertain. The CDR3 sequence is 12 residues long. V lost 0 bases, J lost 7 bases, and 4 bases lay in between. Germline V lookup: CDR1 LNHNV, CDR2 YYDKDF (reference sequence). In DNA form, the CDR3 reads TGTGCCACCAGCAGAGACGGGAACACCATATATTTT. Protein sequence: CATSRDGNTIYF.

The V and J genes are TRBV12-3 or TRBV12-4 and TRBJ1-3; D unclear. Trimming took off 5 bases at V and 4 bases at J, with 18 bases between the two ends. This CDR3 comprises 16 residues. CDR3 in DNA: TGTGCCAGCAGTCCGGGTGGGAGGGTGCAAGGAAACACCATATATTTT. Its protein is CASSPGGRVQGNTIYF.

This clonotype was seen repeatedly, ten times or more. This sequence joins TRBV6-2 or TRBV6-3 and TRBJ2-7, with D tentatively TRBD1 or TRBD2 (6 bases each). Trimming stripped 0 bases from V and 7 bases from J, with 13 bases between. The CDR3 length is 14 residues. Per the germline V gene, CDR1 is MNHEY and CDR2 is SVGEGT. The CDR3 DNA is TGTGCCAGCAGTTACTCTTTACAGGGACTTGAGCAGTACTTC. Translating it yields CASSYSLQGLEQYF.

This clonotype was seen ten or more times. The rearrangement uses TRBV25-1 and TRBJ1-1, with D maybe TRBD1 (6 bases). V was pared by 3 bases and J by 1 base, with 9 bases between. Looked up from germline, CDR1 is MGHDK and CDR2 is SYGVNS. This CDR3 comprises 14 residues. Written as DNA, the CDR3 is TGTGCCAGCAGTGATGCCAGGGGGAACACTGAAGCTTTCTTT. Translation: CASSDARGNTEAFF.